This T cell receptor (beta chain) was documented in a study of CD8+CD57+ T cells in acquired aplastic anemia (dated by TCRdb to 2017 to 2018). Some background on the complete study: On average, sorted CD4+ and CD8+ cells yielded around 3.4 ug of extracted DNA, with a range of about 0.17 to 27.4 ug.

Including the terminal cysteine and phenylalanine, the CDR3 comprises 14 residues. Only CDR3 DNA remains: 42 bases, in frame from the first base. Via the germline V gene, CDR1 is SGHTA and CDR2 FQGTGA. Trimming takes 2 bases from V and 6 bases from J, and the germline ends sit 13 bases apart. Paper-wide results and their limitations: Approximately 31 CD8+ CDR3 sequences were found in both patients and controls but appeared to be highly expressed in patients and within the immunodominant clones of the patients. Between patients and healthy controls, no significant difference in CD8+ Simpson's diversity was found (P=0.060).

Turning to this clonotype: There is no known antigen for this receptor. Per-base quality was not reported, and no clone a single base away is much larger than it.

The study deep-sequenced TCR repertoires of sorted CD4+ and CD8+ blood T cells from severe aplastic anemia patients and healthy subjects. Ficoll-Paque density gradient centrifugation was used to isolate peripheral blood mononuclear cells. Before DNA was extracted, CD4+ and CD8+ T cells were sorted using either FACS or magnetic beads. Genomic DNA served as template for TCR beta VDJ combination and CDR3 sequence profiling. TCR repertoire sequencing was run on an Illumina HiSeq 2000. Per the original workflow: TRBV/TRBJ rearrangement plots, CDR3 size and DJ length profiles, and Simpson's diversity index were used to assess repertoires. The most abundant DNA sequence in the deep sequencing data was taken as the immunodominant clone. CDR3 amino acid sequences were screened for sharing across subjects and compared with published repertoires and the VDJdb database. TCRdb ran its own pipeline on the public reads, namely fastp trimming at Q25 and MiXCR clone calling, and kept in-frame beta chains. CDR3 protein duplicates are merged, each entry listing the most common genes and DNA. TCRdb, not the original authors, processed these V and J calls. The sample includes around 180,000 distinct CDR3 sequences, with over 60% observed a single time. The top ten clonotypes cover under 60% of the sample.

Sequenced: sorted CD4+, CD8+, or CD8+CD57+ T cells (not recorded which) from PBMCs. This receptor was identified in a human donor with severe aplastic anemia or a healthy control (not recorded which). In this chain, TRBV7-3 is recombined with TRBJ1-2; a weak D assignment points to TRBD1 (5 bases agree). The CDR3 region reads CASSLGPGRDGYTF. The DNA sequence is TGTGCCAGCAGCTTAGGTCCAGGGCGGGATGGCTACACCTTC.